The present entry profiles one T cell receptor beta chain with its context. Which antigen it targets is not known. It has no much larger one-base neighbor in the sample; base qualities were not kept. This sample is part of a study of blood T cell repertoires in COVID-19 (dated by TCRdb to the early 2020s). Background on the whole study: The collaborator samples originated in the United States, Italy and Spain and spanned the acute and convalescent phases of COVID-19. The prospective study material was composed of cDNA or gDNA derived from T cells, B-cell-depleted T cells, or PBMCs. Subjects who had been exposed to COVID-19, were actively infected with it, or had recovered from it provided the deeply sampled blood TCRbeta repertoires that made up the dataset. A freely available public database, intended as a resource for researchers studying the immune response to SARS-CoV-2, is where the repertoires were released. Samples came from the ongoing ImmuneRACE study (first 160 participants) plus 1,254 subjects from 6 global collaborators. The sample metadata nearly always contained a de-identified subject ID, COVID-19 status, age in years and sex. Where available, HLA class I and class II types were taken from metadata supplied by the sample provider and were not determined by assay-based typing.

Whole blood was collected in K2EDTA tubes by collaborating institutions according to the institutions' own protocols. Collaborator samples were shipped for TCRbeta analysis as frozen whole blood, isolated PBMCs, or DNA extracted from either sample type. The paper's findings and limits, for the study overall: How much clinical and demographic metadata was included differed by source and by participant, and the metadata was provided uncurated.

TCRbeta CDR3 regions were amplified from genomic DNA using the immunoSEQ Assay, a bias-controlled multiplex PCR. Processing in the source paper ran as follows. Nucleated cell counts per sample were estimated from amplification of reference gene primers within the assay. To quantify the absolute abundance of each unique TCRbeta CDR3 rearrangement, sequence reads were collapsed and filtered. For each sample, productive Simpson clonality was calculated as the square root of Simpson's diversity index over productive rearrangements. As stored in TCRdb, this immuneACCESS dataset retains in-frame rearrangements with V and J assigned. A fraction of the clones does not appear; measured against another copy, unresolved V genes explain less than half of the discrepancy, and the remainder lacks a known reason. The V and J calls and the clone size are those of that table, but D and trimming were determined from the DNA. A total of about 76,000 clones appear in this sample, more than 90% of them only once. Approximately 1.4% of the sample is held by the ten biggest clonotypes.

The sequence came from a man aged 45-65 years with acute or convalescent COVID-19. The material sequenced was peripheral blood.

The DNA sequence follows: TGTGCCAGCGGAGCCGTAACGGAGAACTATGGCTACACCTTC. The translation is CASGAVTENYGYTF. The chain uses TRBV4-2 and TRBJ1-2; the D gene cannot be named for sure. CDR1 and CDR2 are read off the germline V gene as LGHNA and YNFKEQ. The CDR3 numbers 14 residues from cysteine through phenylalanine. The read is trimmed to its CDR3 DNA, 42 bases read in frame from base 1. Cut back by 8 bases and 2 bases, the V and J ends lie 15 bases apart.